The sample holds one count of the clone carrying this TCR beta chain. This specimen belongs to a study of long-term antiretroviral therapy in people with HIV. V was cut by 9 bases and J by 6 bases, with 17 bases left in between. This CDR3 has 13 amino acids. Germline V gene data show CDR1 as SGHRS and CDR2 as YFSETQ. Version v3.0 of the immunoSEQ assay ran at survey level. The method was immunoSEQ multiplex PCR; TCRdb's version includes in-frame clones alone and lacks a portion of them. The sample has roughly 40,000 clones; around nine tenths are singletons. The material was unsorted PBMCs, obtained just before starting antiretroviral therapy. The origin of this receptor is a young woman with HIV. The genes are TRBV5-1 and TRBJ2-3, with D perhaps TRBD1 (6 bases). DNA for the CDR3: TGCGCCACATCAGGGGAACTGGGGGATACGCAGTATTTT. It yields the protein CATSGELGDTQYF.